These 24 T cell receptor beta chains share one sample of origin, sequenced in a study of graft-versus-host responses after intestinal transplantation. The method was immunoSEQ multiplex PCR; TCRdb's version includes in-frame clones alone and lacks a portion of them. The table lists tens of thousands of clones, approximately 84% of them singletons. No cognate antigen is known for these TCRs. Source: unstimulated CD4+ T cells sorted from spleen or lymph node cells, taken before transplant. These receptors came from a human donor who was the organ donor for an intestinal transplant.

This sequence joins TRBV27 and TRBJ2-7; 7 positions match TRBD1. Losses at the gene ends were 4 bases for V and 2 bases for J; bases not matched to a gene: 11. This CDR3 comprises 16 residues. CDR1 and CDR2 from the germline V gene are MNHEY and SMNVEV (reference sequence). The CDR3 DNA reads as TGTGCCAGCAGTTCACCTCATACAGGGGCGGCCTACGAGCAGTACTTC. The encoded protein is CASSSPHTGAAYEQYF.

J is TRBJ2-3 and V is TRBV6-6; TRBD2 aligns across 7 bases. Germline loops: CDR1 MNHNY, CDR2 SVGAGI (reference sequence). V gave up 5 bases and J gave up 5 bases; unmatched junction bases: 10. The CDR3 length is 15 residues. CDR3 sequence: CASSPGGGREDTQYF. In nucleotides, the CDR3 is TGTGCCAGCAGTCCGGGCGGGGGAAGAGAAGATACGCAGTATTTT.

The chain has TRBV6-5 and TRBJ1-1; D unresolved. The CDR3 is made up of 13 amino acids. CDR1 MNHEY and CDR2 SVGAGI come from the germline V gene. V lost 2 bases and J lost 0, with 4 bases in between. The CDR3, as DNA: TGTGCCAGCAGTTACAAGCTGAACACTGAAGCTTTCTTT. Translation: CASSYKLNTEAFF.

The CDR3: CASSVLSPPDNEQFF. In DNA form, the CDR3 reads TGTGCCAGCAGCGTCCTAAGTCCCCCCGACAATGAGCAGTTCTTC. J is TRBJ2-1 and V is TRBV9, with D uncertain. Germline loops: CDR1 SGDLS, CDR2 YYNGEE. The CDR3 extends over 15 amino acids. Trimming took off 2 bases at V and 5 bases at J, with 14 bases between the two ends.

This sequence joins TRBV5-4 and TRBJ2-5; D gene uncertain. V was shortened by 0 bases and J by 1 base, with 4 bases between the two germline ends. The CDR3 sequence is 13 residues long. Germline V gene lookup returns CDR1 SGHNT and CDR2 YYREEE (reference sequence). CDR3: CASSLDGQETQYF. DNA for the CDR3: TGTGCCAGCAGCTTGGACGGCCAAGAGACCCAGTACTTC.

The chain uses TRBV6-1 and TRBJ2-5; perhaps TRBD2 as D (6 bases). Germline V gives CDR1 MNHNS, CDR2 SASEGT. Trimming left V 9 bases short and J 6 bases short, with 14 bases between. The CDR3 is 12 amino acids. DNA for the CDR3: TGTGCCAGTCGGGGGACCCTCAAGACCCAGTACTTC. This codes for CASRGTLKTQYF.

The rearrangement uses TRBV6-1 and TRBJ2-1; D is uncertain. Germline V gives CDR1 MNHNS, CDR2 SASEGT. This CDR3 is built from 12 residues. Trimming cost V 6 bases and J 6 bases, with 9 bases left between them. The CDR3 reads CASSLSVNEQFF. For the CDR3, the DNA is TGTGCCAGCAGCCTGTCTGTCAATGAGCAGTTCTTC.

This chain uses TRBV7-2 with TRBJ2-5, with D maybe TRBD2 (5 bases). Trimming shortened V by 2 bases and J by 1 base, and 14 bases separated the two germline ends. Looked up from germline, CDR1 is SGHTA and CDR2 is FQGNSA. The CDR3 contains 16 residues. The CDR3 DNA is TGTGCCAGCAGCTTATTGGGTGGCGGGCGCCAAGAGACCCAGTACTTC. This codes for CASSLLGGGRQETQYF.

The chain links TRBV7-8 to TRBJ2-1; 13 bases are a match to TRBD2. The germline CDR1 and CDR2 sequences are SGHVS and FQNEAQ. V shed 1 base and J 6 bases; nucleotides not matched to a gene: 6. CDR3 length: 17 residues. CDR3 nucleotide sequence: TGTGCCAGCAGCTTAGGATCTTGGACTAGCGGGAGCAATGAGCAGTTCTTC. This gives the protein CASSLGSWTSGSNEQFF.

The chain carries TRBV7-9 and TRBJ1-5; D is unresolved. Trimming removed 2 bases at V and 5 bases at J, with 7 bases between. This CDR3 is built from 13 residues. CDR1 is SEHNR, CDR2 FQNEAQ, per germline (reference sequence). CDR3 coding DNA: TGTGCCAGCAGCTTATCATGGGATCAGCCCCAGCATTTT. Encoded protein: CASSLSWDQPQHF.

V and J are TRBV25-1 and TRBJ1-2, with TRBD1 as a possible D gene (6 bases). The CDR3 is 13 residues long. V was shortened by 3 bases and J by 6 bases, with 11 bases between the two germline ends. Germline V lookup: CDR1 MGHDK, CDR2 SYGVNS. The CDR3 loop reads CASSETDRHGYTF. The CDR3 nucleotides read TGTGCCAGCAGTGAGACCGACAGGCATGGCTACACCTTC.

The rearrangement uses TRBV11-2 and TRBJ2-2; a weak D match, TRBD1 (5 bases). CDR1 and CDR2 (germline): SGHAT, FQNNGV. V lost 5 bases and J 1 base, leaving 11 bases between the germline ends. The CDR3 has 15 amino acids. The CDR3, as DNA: TGTGCCAGCAGCCCGATGGGGCGGAACACCGGGGAGCTGTTTTTT. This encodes CASSPMGRNTGELFF.

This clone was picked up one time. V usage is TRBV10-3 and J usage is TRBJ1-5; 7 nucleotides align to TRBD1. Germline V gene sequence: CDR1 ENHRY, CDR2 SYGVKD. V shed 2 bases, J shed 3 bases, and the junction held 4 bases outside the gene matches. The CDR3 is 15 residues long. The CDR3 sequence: CAISETGQVNQPQHF. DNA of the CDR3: TGTGCCATCAGTGAGACCGGACAGGTCAATCAGCCCCAGCATTTT.

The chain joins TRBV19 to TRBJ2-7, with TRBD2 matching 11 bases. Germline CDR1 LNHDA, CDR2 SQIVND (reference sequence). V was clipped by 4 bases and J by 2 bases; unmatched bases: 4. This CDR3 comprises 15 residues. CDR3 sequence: CASSRGLAVTYEQYF. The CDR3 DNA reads TGTGCCAGTAGTAGGGGACTAGCGGTTACCTACGAGCAGTACTTC.

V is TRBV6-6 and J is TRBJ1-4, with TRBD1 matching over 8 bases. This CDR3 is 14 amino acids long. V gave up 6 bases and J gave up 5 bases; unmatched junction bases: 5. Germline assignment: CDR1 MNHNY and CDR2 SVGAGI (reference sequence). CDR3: CASSQGQGNEKLFF. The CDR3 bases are TGTGCCAGCAGCCAAGGACAGGGAAATGAAAAACTGTTTTTT.

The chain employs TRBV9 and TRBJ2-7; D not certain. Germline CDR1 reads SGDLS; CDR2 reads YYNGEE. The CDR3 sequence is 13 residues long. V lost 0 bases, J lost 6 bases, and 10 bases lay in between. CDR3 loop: CASSVGPAIEQYF. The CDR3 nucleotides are TGTGCCAGCAGCGTAGGGCCAGCGATCGAGCAGTACTTC.

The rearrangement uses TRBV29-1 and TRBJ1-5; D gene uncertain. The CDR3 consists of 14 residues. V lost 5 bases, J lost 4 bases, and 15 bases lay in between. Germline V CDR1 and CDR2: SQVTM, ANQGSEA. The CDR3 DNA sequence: TGCAGCGTTCAAACGGGATTCGCAAATCAGCCCCAGCATTTT. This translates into CSVQTGFANQPQHF.

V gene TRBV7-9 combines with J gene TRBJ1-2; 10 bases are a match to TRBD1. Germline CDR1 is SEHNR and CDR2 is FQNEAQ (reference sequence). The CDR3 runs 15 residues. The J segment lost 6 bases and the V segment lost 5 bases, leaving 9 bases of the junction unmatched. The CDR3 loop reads CASSIGDRGGDGYTF. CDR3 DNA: TGTGCCAGCAGCATAGGGGACAGGGGTGGGGATGGCTACACCTTC.

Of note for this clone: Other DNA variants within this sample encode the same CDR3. DNA for the CDR3: TGTGCCAGCAGCTTCGGTAATGGGGTACGACAAGAGACCCAGTACTTC. It specifies CASSFGNGVRQETQYF. The gene calls are TRBV5-5 and TRBJ2-5; D remains unclear. The CDR3 runs to 16 residues. Trimming stripped 2 bases from V and 2 bases from J, with 16 bases between. The germline gives CDR1 SGHKS, CDR2 YYEKEE (reference sequence).

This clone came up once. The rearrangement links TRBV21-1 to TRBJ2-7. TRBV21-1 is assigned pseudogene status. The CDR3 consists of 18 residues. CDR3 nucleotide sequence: TGTGCCAGCAGCATAAAAACCCCGACCGGGCCTACTGCGTACGAGCAGTACTTC. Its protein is CASSIKTPTGPTAYEQYF.

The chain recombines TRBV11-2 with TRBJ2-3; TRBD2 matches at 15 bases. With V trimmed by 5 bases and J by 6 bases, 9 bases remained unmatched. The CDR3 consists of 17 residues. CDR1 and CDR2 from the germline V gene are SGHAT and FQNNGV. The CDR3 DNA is TGTGCCAGCAGCCTTCGGACTAGCGGGAGGGCCCGGGATACGCAGTATTTT. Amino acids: CASSLRTSGRARDTQYF. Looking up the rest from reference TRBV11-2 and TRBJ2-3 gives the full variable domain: EAGVAQSPRYKIIEKRQSVAFWCNPISGHATLYWYQQILGQGPKLLIQFQNNGVVDDSQLPKDRFSAERLKGVDSTLKIQPAKLEDSAVYLCASSLRTSGRARDTQYFGPGTRLTVL.

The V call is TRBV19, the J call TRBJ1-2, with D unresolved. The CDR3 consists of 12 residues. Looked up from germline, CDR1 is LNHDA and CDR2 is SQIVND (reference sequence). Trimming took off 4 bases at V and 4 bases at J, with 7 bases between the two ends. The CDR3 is CASSRGSYGYTF. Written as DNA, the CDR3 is TGTGCCAGTAGTAGGGGTAGCTATGGCTACACCTTC.

The CDR3 region has the DNA TGTGCCAGCAGCCAAGGAGGCAGGCCCACTGAAGCTTTCTTT. Amino acids: CASSQGGRPTEAFF. This chain uses TRBV14 with TRBJ1-1; D is uncertain. The length of the CDR3 is 14 residues. Trimming took 1 base from V and 4 from J, leaving 10 bases between them. Per germline, CDR1 SGHDN and CDR2 FVKESK. Full variable domain (remainder filled in from reference TRBV14 and TRBJ1-1): EAGVTQFPSHSVIEKGQTVTLRCDPISGHDNLYWYRRVMGKEIKFLLHFVKESKQDESGMPNNRFLAERTGGTYSTLKVQPAELEDSGVYFCASSQGGRPTEAFFGQGTRLTVV.

CDR3 DNA: TGTGCCAGCAGCTTAGGTGGGGGGGCGTCAGATACGCAGTATTTT. Protein sequence: CASSLGGGASDTQYF. The chain carries TRBV7-9 and TRBJ2-3; the D gene is possibly TRBD2 (7 bases). V was pared by 1 base and J by 4 bases, with 12 bases between. The germline CDR1 and CDR2 sequences are SEHNR and FQNEAQ (reference sequence). This CDR3 has 15 residues.